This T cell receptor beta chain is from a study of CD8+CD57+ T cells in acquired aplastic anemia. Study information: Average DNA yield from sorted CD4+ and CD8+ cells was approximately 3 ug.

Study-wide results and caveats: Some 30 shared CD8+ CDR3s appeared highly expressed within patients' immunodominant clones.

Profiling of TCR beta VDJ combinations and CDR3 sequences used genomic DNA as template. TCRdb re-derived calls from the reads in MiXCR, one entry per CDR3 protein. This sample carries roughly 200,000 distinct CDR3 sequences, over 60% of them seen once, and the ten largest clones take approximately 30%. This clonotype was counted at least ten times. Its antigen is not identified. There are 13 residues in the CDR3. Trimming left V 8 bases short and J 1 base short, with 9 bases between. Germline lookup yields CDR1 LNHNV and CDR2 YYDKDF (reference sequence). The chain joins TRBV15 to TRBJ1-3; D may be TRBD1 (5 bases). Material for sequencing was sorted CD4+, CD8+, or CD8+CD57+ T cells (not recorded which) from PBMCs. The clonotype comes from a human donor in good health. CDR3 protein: CATQRQSGNTIYF. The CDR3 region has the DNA TGTGCCACCCAAAGACAGTCTGGAAACACCATATATTTT.